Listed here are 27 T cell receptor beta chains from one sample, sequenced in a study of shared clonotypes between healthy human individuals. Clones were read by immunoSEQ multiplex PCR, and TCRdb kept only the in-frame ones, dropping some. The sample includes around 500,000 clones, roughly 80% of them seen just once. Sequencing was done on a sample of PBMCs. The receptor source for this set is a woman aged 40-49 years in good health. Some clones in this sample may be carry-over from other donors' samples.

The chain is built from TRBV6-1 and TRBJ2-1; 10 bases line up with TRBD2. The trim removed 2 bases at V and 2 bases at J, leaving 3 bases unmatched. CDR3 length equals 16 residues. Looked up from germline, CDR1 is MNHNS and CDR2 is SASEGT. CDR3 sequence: CASSELAGVTYNEQFF. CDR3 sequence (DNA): TGTGCCAGCAGTGAACTAGCGGGAGTGACCTACAATGAGCAGTTCTTC.

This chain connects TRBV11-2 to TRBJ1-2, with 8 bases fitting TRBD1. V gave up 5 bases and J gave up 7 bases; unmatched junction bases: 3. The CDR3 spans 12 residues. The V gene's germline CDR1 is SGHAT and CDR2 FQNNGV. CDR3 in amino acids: CASSRTGFGYTF. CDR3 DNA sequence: TGTGCCAGCAGCCGGACAGGGTTTGGCTACACCTTC.

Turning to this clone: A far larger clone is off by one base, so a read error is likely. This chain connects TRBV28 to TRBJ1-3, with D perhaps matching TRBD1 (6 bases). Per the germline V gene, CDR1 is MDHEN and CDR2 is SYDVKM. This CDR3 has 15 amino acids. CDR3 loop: CASSRGGASGSTIYF. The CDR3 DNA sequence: TGTGCCAGCAGTCGAGGGGGTGCCTCTGGAAGCACCATATATTTT.

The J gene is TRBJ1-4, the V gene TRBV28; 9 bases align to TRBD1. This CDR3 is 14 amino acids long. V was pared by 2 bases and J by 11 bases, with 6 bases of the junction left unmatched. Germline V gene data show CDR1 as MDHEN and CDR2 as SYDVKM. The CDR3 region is CASSLGQGIGKLFF. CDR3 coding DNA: TGTGCCAGCAGTTTAGGACAGGGGATAGGGAAACTGTTTTTT.

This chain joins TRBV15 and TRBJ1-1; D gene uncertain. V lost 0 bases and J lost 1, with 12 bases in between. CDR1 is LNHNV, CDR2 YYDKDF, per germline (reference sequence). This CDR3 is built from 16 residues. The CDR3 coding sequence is TGTGCCACCAGCAGAGATCTCCGACTTACGAACACTGAAGCTTTCTTT. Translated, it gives CATSRDLRLTNTEAFF.

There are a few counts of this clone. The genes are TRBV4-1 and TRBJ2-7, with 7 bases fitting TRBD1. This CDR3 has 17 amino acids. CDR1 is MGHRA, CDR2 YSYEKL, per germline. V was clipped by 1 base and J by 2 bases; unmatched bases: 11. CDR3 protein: CASSQAPMTGKAYEQYF. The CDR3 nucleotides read TGCGCCAGCAGCCAAGCCCCTATGACAGGGAAGGCCTACGAGCAGTACTTC.

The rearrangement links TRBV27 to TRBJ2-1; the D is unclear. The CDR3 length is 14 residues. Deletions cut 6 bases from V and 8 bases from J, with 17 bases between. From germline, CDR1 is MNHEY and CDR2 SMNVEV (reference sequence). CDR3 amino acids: CASSTTDWTHEQFF. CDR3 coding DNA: TGTGCCAGCAGCACCACCGACTGGACCCATGAGCAGTTCTTC.

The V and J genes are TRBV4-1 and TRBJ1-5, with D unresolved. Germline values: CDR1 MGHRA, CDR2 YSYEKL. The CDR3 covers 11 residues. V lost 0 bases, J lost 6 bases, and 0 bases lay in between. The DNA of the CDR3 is TGCGCCAGCAGCCAAGATCAGCCCCAGCATTTT. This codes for CASSQDQPQHF.

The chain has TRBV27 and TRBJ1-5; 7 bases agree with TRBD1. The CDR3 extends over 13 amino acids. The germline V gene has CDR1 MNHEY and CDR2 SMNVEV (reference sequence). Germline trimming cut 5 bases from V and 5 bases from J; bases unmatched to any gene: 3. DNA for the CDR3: TGTGCCAGCAGTCACGACAGGGATCAGCCCCAGCATTTT. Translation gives CASSHDRDQPQHF.

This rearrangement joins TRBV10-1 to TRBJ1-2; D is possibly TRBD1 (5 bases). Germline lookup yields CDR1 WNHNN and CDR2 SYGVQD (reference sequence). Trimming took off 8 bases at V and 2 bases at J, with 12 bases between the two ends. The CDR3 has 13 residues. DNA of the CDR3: TGCGCCAGCGGTAGGGGTGGCAACTATGGCTACACCTTC. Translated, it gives CASGRGGNYGYTF.

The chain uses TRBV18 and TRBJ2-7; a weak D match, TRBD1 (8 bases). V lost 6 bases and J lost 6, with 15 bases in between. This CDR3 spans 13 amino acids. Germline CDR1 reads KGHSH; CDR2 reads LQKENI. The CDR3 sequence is CASSRTGTTEQYF. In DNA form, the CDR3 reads TGTGCCAGCTCGCGGACAGGGACTACCGAGCAGTACTTC.

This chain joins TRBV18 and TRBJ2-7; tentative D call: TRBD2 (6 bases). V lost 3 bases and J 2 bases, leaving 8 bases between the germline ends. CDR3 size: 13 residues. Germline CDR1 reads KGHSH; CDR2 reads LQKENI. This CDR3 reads CASSPRGAYEQYF. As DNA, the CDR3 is TGTGCCAGCTCACCGCGGGGTGCCTACGAGCAGTACTTC.

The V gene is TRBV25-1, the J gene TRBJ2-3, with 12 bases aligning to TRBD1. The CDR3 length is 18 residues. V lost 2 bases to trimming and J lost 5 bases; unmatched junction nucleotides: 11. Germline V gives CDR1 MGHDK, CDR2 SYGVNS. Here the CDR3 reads CASSEMSLGTGGLDTQYF. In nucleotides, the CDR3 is TGTGCCAGCAGTGAAATGTCCCTTGGGACAGGGGGCCTAGATACGCAGTATTTT.

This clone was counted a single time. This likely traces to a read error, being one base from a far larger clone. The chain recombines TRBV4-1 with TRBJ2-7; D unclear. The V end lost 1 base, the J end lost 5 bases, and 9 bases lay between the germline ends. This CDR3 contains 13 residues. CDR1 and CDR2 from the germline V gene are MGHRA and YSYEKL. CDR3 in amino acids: CASSQGSGDEQYF. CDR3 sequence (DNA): TGCGCCAGCAGCCAAGGGTCGGGTGACGAGCAGTACTTC.

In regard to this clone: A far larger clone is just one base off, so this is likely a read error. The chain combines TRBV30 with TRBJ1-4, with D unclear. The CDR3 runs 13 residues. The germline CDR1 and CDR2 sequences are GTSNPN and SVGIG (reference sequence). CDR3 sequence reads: CALSLGFNEKLFF. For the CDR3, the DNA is TGTGCCTTGAGTTTGGGATTTAATGAAAAACTGTTTTTT.

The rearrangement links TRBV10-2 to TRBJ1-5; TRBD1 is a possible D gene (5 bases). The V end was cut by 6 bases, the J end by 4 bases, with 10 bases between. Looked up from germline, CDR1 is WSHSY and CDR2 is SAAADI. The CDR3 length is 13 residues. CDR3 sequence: CASRPDRNQPQHF. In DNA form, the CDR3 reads TGCGCCAGCAGACCCGACAGAAATCAGCCCCAGCATTTT.

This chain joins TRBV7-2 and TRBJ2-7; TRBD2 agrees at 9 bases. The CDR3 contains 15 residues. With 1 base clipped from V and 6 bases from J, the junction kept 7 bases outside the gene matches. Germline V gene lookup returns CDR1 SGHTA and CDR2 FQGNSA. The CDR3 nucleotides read TGTGCCAGCAGCTTAGTGGCTAGCGGGACTTCCGAGCAGTACTTC. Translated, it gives CASSLVASGTSEQYF.

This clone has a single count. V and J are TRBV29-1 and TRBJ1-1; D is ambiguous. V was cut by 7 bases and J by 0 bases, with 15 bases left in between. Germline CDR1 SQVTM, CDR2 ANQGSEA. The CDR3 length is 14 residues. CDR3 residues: CSARQLSMNTEAFF. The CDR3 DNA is TGCAGCGCCCGGCAGCTTAGCATGAACACTGAAGCTTTCTTT.

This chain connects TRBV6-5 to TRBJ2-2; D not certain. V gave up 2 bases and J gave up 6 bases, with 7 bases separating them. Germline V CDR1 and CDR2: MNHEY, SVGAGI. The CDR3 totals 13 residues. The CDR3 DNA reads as TGTGCCAGCAGTTACGGGGTTTCCGGGGAGCTGTTTTTT. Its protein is CASSYGVSGELFF.

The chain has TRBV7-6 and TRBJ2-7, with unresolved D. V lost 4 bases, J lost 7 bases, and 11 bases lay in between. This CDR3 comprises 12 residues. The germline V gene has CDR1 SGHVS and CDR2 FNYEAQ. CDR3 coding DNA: TGTGCCAGCAGCTCCTCCTTCCGTGAGCAGTACTTC. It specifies CASSSSFREQYF.

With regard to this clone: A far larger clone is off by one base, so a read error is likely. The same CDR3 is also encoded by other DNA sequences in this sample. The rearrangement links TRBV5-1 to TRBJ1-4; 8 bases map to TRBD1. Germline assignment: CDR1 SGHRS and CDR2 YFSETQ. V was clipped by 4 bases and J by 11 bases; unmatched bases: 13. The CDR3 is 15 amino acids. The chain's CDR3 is CASSHDGQGQLKLFF. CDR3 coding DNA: TGCGCCAGCAGCCACGACGGACAGGGCCAATTGAAACTGTTTTTT.

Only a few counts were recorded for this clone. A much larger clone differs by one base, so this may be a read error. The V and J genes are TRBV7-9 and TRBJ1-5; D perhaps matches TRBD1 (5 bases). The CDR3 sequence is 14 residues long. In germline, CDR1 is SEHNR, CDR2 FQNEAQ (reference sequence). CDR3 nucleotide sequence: TGTGCCAGCAGCCCGGGGGATGGCAATCAGTCCCAGCATTTT. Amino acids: CASSPGDGNQSQHF. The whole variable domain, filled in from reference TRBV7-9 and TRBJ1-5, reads DTGVSQNPRHKITKRGQNVTFRCDPISEHNRLYWYRQTLGQGPEFLTYFQNEAQLEKSRLLSDRFSAERPKGSFSTLEIQRTEQGDSAMYLCASSPGDGNQSQHFGDGTRLSIL.

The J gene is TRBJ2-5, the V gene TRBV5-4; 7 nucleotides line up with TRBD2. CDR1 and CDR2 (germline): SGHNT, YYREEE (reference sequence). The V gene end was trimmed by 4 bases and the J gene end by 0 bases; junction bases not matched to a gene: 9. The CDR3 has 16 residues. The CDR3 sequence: CASSRGASGDQETQYF. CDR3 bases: TGTGCCAGCAGCCGCGGGGCTAGCGGAGACCAAGAGACCCAGTACTTC.

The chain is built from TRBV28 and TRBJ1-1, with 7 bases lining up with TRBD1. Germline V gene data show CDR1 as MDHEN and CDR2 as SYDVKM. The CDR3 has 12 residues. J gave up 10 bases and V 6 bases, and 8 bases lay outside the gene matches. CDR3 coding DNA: TGTGCCAGCAGGAAGAAAGACAGGGTAGCTTTCTTT. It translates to CASRKKDRVAFF. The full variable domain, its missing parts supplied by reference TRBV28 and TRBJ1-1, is DVKVTQSSRYLVKRTGEKVFLECVQDMDHENMFWYRQDPGLGLRLIYFSYDVKMKEKGDIPEGYSVSREKKERFSLILESASTNQTSMYLCASRKKDRVAFFGQGTRLTVV.

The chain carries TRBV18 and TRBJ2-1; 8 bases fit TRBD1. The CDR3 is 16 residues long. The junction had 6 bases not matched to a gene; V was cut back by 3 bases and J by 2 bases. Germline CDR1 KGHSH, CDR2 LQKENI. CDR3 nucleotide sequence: TGTGCCAGCTCACCGCAGGGGGCTGGGACCTACAATGAGCAGTTCTTC. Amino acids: CASSPQGAGTYNEQFF.

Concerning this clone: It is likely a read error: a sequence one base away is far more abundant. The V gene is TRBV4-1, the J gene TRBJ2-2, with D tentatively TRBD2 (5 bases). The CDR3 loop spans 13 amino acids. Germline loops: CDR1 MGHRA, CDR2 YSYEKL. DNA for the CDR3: TGCGCCAGCAGCCAGAGTAACACCGGGGAGCTGTCTTTT. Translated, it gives CASSQSNTGELSF.

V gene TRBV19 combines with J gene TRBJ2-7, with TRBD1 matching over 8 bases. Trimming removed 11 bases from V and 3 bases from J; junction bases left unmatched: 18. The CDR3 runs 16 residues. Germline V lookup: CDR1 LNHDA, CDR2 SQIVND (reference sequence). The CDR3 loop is CAGGRDRSVPFYEQYF. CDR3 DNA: TGTGCCGGTGGCCGGGACAGGTCTGTACCATTCTACGAGCAGTACTTC. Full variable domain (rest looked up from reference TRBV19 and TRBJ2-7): DGGITQSPKYLFRKEGQNVTLSCEQNLNHDAMYWYRQDPGQGLRLIYYSQIVNDFQKGDIAEGYSVSREKKESFPLTVTSAQKNPTAFYLCAGGRDRSVPFYEQYFGPGTRLTVT.